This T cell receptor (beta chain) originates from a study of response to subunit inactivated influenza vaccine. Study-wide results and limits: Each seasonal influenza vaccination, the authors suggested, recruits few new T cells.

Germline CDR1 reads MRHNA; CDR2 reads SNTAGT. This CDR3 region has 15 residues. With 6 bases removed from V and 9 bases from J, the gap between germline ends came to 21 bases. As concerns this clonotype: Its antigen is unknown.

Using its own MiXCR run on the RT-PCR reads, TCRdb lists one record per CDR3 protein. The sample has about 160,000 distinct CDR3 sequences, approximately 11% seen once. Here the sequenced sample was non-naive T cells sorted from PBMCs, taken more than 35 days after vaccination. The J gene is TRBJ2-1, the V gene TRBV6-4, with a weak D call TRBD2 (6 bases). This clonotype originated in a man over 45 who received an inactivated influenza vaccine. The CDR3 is CASSPGTGMGGEQFF. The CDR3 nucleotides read TGTGCCAGCAGCCCCGGGACGGGCATGGGGGGTGAGCAGTTCTTC.